The table lists the clone carrying this T cell receptor (beta chain) with a few counts. Antigen: not known. The germline V gene has CDR1 SEHNR and CDR2 FQNEAQ (reference sequence). The V and J ends lost 5 bases and 5 bases, in that order; junction bases with no gene match: 6. The length of the CDR3 is 15 residues. RNA transcripts were the template for amplifying TCR beta CDR3 regions. When the TCR CDR3 underwent first-round RT-PCR, the HTBI primer set was used. Each CDR3 protein is one row after TCRdb ran MiXCR on the multiplex PCR reads. The sample records 560,000 or so distinct CDR3 sequences, 40% to 55% being singletons. The sample originates from a study of T cells in Graves' hyperthyroidism and ophthalmopathy. Findings and limits, study-wide: Among clonotypes expanded in thyroid above 0.001, most were also found in blood.

Lactation, pregnancy, other autoimmune disease or uncontrolled infection excluded patients. Together with thyroid ultrasound, orbital computed tomography, serum thyroxine and TRAb, clinical symptoms were used for diagnoses. The chain carries TRBV7-9 and TRBJ1-4, with 9 positions matching TRBD1. Sequenced: peripheral blood or thyroid tissue (not recorded which). This TCR was recovered from a woman aged 18-29 years with Graves' hyperthyroidism. In DNA form, the CDR3 reads TGTGCCAGCAGCCCAACCGGGACAGGGAATGAAAAACTGTTTTTT. Its protein product is CASSPTGTGNEKLFF.